This T cell receptor beta chain originates from a study of blood T cells in healthy people across ages. Together with a sample-barcoded 5' primer, a J-beta primer mix was included in a second PCR lasting about 7 to 11 cycles. TCRdb ran MiXCR on the 5' RACE reads and lists one entry per CDR3 protein. In the table there are 1.5 million to 2 million distinct CDR3 sequences, roughly 50% of which are singletons. Study-level findings and limits: Total diversity from one million sequenced T cells was likely underestimated.

This CDR3 region has 16 residues. Trimming removed 0 bases at V and 3 bases at J, with 15 bases between. Germline V gene data show CDR1 as KGHSH and CDR2 as LQKENI. Points on this clonotype: Antigen unknown.

This clonotype was sampled from a middle-aged woman in good health. The sequenced material came from blood. The chain recombines TRBV18 with TRBJ2-7; the D call may be TRBD1 or TRBD2 (5 bases each). CDR3 loop: CASSPPGDGVLYEQYF. CDR3 in DNA: TGTGCCAGCTCACCACCTGGGGACGGGGTACTCTACGAGCAGTACTTC.